This entry lists 7 T cell receptor beta chains sequenced from one sample in a study of control samples from healthy donors and cancer patients. Clones were sequenced by immunoSEQ multiplex PCR, and TCRdb holds only the in-frame ones, with some missing. The top ten hold approximately 1.4% of the sample, which has around 49,000 clones, more than 70% seen once. The sample consisted of PBMCs. These receptors all stem from a man aged 35-49 years with colorectal cancer.

This chain joins TRBV5-1 and TRBJ1-2; possible D gene TRBD1, 5 bases. Germline-derived CDR1 and CDR2 are SGHRS and YFSETQ. The CDR3 consists of 12 residues. Trimming shortened V by 4 bases and J by 3 bases, and 7 bases separated the two germline ends. CDR3 in DNA: TGCGCCAGCAGCGGGGGATACTATGGCTACACCTTC. This sequence encodes CASSGGYYGYTF.

V usage is TRBV2 and J usage is TRBJ2-7, with TRBD2 matching 7 bases. The CDR3 sequence is 11 residues long. V shed 6 bases and J 6 bases; nucleotides not matched to a gene: 2. Germline CDR1 is SNHLY and CDR2 is FYNNEI. DNA of the CDR3: TGTGCCAGCAGGGGGGGGTCCGAGCAGTACTTC. Encoded protein: CASRGGSEQYF.

The chain employs TRBV6-6 and TRBJ2-7; D call uncertain. The CDR3 runs to 16 residues. With 2 bases removed from V and 2 bases from J, the gap between germline ends came to 16 bases. Per germline, CDR1 MNHNY and CDR2 SVGAGI (reference sequence). Here the CDR3 reads CASSYPTGGPPYEQYF. The CDR3 DNA reads TGTGCCAGCAGTTACCCAACCGGTGGGCCGCCCTACGAGCAGTACTTC.

This clone has just one count. The chain has TRBV19 and TRBJ2-7; 8 nucleotides match TRBD1. In germline, CDR1 is LNHDA, CDR2 SQIVND (reference sequence). This CDR3 is built from 15 residues. V lost 6 bases to trimming and J lost 3 bases; unmatched junction nucleotides: 10. This CDR3 is CASRISGTGGYEQYF. DNA for the CDR3: TGTGCCAGTAGGATCTCCGGGACAGGAGGCTACGAGCAGTACTTC.

The chain recombines TRBV18 with TRBJ1-2, with 9 bases matching TRBD1. CDR3 size: 15 residues. After removal of 0 bases from V and 5 bases from J, the junction contained 4 bases not matched to a gene. Germline values: CDR1 KGHSH, CDR2 LQKENI. Here the CDR3 DNA reads TGTGCCAGCTCACCACCACAGGGGGCAAATTATGGCTACACCTTC. Its translation: CASSPPQGANYGYTF.

This clone has just a few counts. The V and J genes are TRBV5-4 and TRBJ2-7; 9 bases fit TRBD2. V lost 0 bases to trimming and J lost 7 bases; unmatched junction nucleotides: 8. There are 15 residues in the CDR3. The germline gives CDR1 SGHNT, CDR2 YYREEE (reference sequence). The CDR3 is CASSLGGRATGEQYF. DNA of the CDR3: TGTGCCAGCAGCTTGGGCGGGAGGGCCACGGGGGAGCAGTACTTC.

This chain uses TRBV21-1 with TRBJ1-6; the table's D call of TRBD1 was not tested on the DNA. TRBV21-1 is a recognized pseudogene. This CDR3 has 17 residues. CDR3 DNA sequence: TGTGCCAGCAGCGGAACCCAGGGGCCCCCTTATAATTCACCCCTCCACTTT. Its translation: CASSGTQGPPYNSPLHF.